This T cell receptor (beta chain) stems from a study of cytomegalovirus exposure and HLA in healthy donors. Study conclusions and caveats: When analyzed later, the rates of TCR association showed variation by HLA locus, with DRB1 the most and HLA-C the fewest.

Primers included in the PCR were 60 Vbeta and 13 Jbeta primers. Clones were read by immunoSEQ multiplex PCR, and TCRdb kept only the in-frame ones, dropping some. The table lists 100,000 to 150,000 clones, approximately 82% of them singletons. As for this clone: Its antigen is undetermined.

Source material: PBMCs. This sequence was found in a middle-aged man in good health and CMV-seronegative.

CDR3 coding DNA: TGTGCCAGCAGTCAGGGTTGGTACGAGCAGTACTTC. Its translation is CASSQGWYEQYF. The J gene is TRBJ2-7, the V gene TRBV2; D perhaps matches TRBD1 (5 bases). The CDR3 length is 12 residues. Per germline, CDR1 SNHLY and CDR2 FYNNEI. V gave up 5 bases and J gave up 4 bases, with 9 bases separating them. Using reference TRBV2 and TRBJ2-7 for the parts outside the CDR3, the full variable domain is EPEVTQTPSHQVTQMGQEVILRCVPISNHLYFYWYRQILGQKVEFLVSFYNNEISEKSEIFDDQFSVERPDGSNFTLKIRSTKLEDSAMYFCASSQGWYEQYFGPGTRLTVT.